The present T cell receptor (beta chain) was sequenced within a study of post-analysis software for immune sequencing data. Overall study results and limits: Among multiple sclerosis patients, normalized Chao1 diversity was significantly below that of controls. In patients, TRBV5-6, TRBV5-1 and TRBV20-1 belonged to roughly 5 TRBV segments found more frequently than in controls.

Germline CDR1 and CDR2: DFQATT and SNEGSKA (reference sequence). This CDR3 spans 16 amino acids. V was trimmed by 0 bases and J by 2 bases, leaving 16 bases between them. On this clonotype: Its antigen is not identified.

TCR beta cDNA libraries included unique molecular identifiers. TCRdb processed the PCR reads anew with MiXCR; each CDR3 protein has one entry. The repertoire consists of 820,000 or so distinct CDR3 sequences, with 53% occurring once and the leading ten covering under 6%. The sequence came from a girl aged 5-17 years with multiple sclerosis. The chain uses TRBV20-1 and TRBJ1-2; tentative D call: TRBD1 (5 bases). Sample: blood. CDR3 in amino acids: CSARDGGGDRNYGYTF. For the CDR3, the DNA is TGCAGTGCTAGAGACGGGGGAGGGGATAGAAACTATGGCTACACCTTC.